These 23 T cell receptor beta chains were sequenced from one sample in a study of cytomegalovirus exposure and HLA in healthy donors. The PCR used 60 Vbeta and 13 Jbeta primers. The method was immunoSEQ multiplex PCR; TCRdb's version includes in-frame clones alone and lacks a portion of them. Altogether 210,000 or so clones are present, approximately 90% being singletons, with the ten largest covering 0.9% to 1.1%. The material sequenced was PBMCs. The receptor set was obtained from a young woman in good health and CMV-seronegative.

J is TRBJ1-6 and V is TRBV25-1, with a possible D match to TRBD1 (6 bases). V was clipped by 4 bases and J by 5 bases, with 12 bases between them. The CDR3 has 15 amino acids. Germline assignment: CDR1 MGHDK and CDR2 SYGVNS. The CDR3 nucleotides are TGTGCCAGCAGTGTAACGGACAGCGATAATTCACCCCTCCACTTT. Translation: CASSVTDSDNSPLHF.

The chain is built from TRBV27 and TRBJ2-7, with 8 nucleotides matching TRBD1. Losses at the gene ends were 3 bases for V and 5 bases for J; bases not matched to a gene: 15. This CDR3 spans 17 amino acids. CDR1 is MNHEY, CDR2 SMNVEV, per germline (reference sequence). CDR3 residues: CASSLLSRTGFFHEQYF. CDR3 nucleotides: TGTGCCAGCAGTTTGCTATCCCGGACAGGGTTTTTTCACGAGCAGTACTTC.

The V and J genes are TRBV7-8 and TRBJ1-5, with D perhaps matching TRBD1 (5 bases). CDR3 length: 16 amino acids. Germline V gene data show CDR1 as SGHVS and CDR2 as FQNEAQ. Trimming left V 5 bases short and J 6 bases short, with 20 bases between. CDR3: CASSPPAGGVSQPQHF. The CDR3 bases are TGTGCCAGCAGCCCACCGGCCGGGGGGGTCAGTCAGCCCCAGCATTTT.

Worth noting for this clone: A junction boundary mismatches the germline segment, possibly from a read error. This sequence joins TRBV7-8 and TRBJ1-5; 11 nucleotides align to TRBD1. Germline CDR1 SGHVS, CDR2 FQNEAQ. This CDR3 is built from 16 residues. Here the CDR3 DNA reads TGTGCCAGCAGCTTATCACGGACAGGGGGCAAACAGCCCCAGCATTTT. It yields the protein CASSLSRTGGKQPQHF.

The chain recombines TRBV9 with TRBJ2-7; 7 nucleotides match TRBD2. CDR3 length equals 16 residues. In germline, CDR1 is SGDLS, CDR2 YYNGEE. V was pared by 0 bases and J by 2 bases, with 8 bases of the junction left unmatched. The CDR3 here is CASSVAASGAPYEQYF. The CDR3 DNA is TGTGCCAGCAGCGTAGCGGCTAGCGGAGCCCCCTACGAGCAGTACTTC.

The chain links TRBV21-1 to TRBJ2-2; the table's D call, TRBD2, was not checked against the DNA. TRBV21-1 is a pseudogene. The CDR3 has 16 residues. In DNA form, the CDR3 reads TGTGCCAGCAGCCGCTCTTGGGAGAAGGACACCGGGGAGCTGTTTTTT. It specifies CASSRSWEKDTGELFF.

This clone came up once. The chain employs TRBV5-4 and TRBJ2-1; D perhaps matches TRBD2 (6 bases). Germline values: CDR1 SGHNT, CDR2 YYREEE (reference sequence). The V end was cut by 4 bases, the J end by 0 bases, with 14 bases between. CDR3 length equals 16 residues. The CDR3 is CASSLSVGSSYNEQFF. CDR3 nucleotide sequence: TGTGCCAGCAGCCTGTCGGTCGGGAGCTCCTACAATGAGCAGTTCTTC.

This sequence joins TRBV6-1 and TRBJ2-4; TRBD2 matches 7 bases. CDR3 length equals 15 residues. From germline, CDR1 is MNHNS and CDR2 SASEGT. After removal of 8 bases from V and 1 base from J, the junction contained 8 bases not matched to a gene. The CDR3 DNA is TGTGCCAGCTCGCCCGGGGAGGGCGCCAAAAACATTCAGTACTTC. This sequence encodes CASSPGEGAKNIQYF.

In its sample, this clone was seen a few times. The rearrangement joins TRBV7-2 to TRBJ1-2; possible D gene TRBD1, 5 bases. CDR1 is SGHTA and CDR2 is FQGNSA in the germline V gene. Deletions cut 0 bases from V and 5 bases from J, with 16 bases between. The CDR3 has 16 amino acids. This chain's CDR3 is CASSLAGLGRGYGYTF. CDR3 nucleotide sequence: TGTGCCAGCAGCTTAGCGGGGTTAGGGAGGGGTTATGGCTACACCTTC.

This sequence joins TRBV11-2 and TRBJ2-7; 11 bases agree with TRBD2. Germline V gives CDR1 SGHAT, CDR2 FQNNGV. This CDR3 is built from 16 residues. V was clipped by 1 base and J by 2 bases; unmatched bases: 4. The CDR3 coding sequence is TGTGCCAGCAGCTTAGTCACTAGCGGGAGTACCTACGAGCAGTACTTC. Protein: CASSLVTSGSTYEQYF.

For this clone: A junction boundary mismatches the germline segment, possibly from a read error. V and J are TRBV13 and TRBJ2-2; the D gene is possibly TRBD2 (6 bases). This CDR3 is 16 amino acids long. The V gene's germline CDR1 is PRHDT and CDR2 FYEKMQ (reference sequence). The chain's CDR3 is CASSLARDSDTGELFF. The CDR3 bases are TGTGCTAGCAGCTTAGCCCGGGACTCCGACACCGGGGAGCTGTTTTTT.

This chain's CDR3 is CASSRQGLGNTIYF. The CDR3 DNA reads TGTGCCAGCAGCCGACAGGGACTTGGAAACACCATATATTTT. The chain uses TRBV5-4 and TRBJ1-3, with TRBD1 identical over 7 bases. The germline V gene has CDR1 SGHNT and CDR2 YYREEE (reference sequence). The CDR3 extends over 14 amino acids. V dropped 4 bases and J dropped 3; count of bases not matched to a gene: 4.

CDR3 amino acids: CASSGGVSYEQYF. CDR3 nucleotides: TGTGCCAGCAGCGGGGGAGTGTCCTACGAGCAGTACTTC. V and J are TRBV9 and TRBJ2-7; maybe TRBD2 (5 bases). The germline V gene has CDR1 SGDLS and CDR2 YYNGEE. The CDR3 consists of 13 residues. Trimming took 3 bases from V and 1 from J, leaving 8 bases between them.

This chain uses TRBV19 with TRBJ2-5; D perhaps matches TRBD2 (5 bases). The CDR3 length is 14 residues. Germline CDR1 and CDR2: LNHDA and SQIVND (reference sequence). The V gene lost 5 bases and the J gene lost 7 bases, with 17 bases spanning the gap. This CDR3 is CASSVIPDSGTQYF. The CDR3 DNA is TGTGCCAGTAGTGTCATACCGGACTCGGGGACCCAGTACTTC.

The rearrangement uses TRBV14 and TRBJ2-1; D perhaps matches TRBD2 (5 bases). Trimming shortened V by 1 base and J by 4 bases, and 14 bases separated the two germline ends. Germline assignment: CDR1 SGHDN and CDR2 FVKESK. This CDR3 is built from 16 residues. CDR3 in amino acids: CASSQATRNPYNEQFF. CDR3 coding DNA: TGTGCCAGCAGCCAAGCCACTAGGAACCCTTACAATGAGCAGTTCTTC. The whole variable domain, remainder taken from reference TRBV14 and TRBJ2-1, is EAGVTQFPSHSVIEKGQTVTLRCDPISGHDNLYWYRRVMGKEIKFLLHFVKESKQDESGMPNNRFLAERTGGTYSTLKVQPAELEDSGVYFCASSQATRNPYNEQFFGPGTRLTVL.

CDR3 coding DNA: TGTGCCAGCAGCCGGGACACCGACGAGCAGTACTTC. Translated: CASSRDTDEQYF. The rearrangement joins TRBV9 to TRBJ2-7, with a tentative D call TRBD1 (6 bases). With 4 bases removed from V and 5 bases from J, the gap between germline ends came to 10 bases. This CDR3 comprises 12 residues. CDR1 SGDLS and CDR2 YYNGEE come from the germline V gene.

The chain recombines TRBV4-3 with TRBJ2-1, with 7 bases fitting TRBD1. V lost 0 bases, J lost 7 bases, and 6 bases stayed unmatched. Germline V CDR1 and CDR2: LGHNA, YSLEER. The CDR3 is 15 residues long. This CDR3 is CASSQETGLKNEQFF. The DNA for the CDR3 is TGCGCCAGCAGCCAAGAGACAGGGTTGAAGAATGAGCAGTTCTTC.

J is TRBJ2-1 and V is TRBV5-4; 9 bases align to TRBD2. The V segment lost 5 bases and the J segment 1 base; nucleotides outside the gene matches: 4. This CDR3 is built from 15 residues. Germline lookup yields CDR1 SGHNT and CDR2 YYREEE (reference sequence). CDR3 region: CASRIAGESYNEQFF. The CDR3 DNA reads as TGTGCCAGCAGGATAGCGGGAGAGTCCTACAATGAGCAGTTCTTC.

This chain uses TRBV29-1 with TRBJ1-3, with D uncertain. Germline-derived CDR1 and CDR2 are SQVTM and ANQGSEA. This CDR3 comprises 13 residues. Trimming stripped 4 bases from V and 4 bases from J, with 11 bases between. The CDR3: CSVVGIEGNTIYF. CDR3 coding DNA: TGCAGCGTTGTCGGGATTGAAGGAAACACCATATATTTT.

The rearrangement links TRBV7-8 to TRBJ1-2; 7 bases fit TRBD1. This CDR3 contains 15 residues. Germline CDR1 and CDR2: SGHVS and FQNEAQ. V was pared by 5 bases and J by 7 bases, with 13 bases of the junction left unmatched. The CDR3 is CASSPWQGERGGYTF. The CDR3 DNA reads as TGTGCCAGCAGCCCCTGGCAGGGGGAAAGGGGTGGCTACACCTTC. Complete variable domain (other parts from reference TRBV7-8 and TRBJ1-2): GAGVSQSPRYKVAKRGQDVALRCDPISGHVSLFWYQQALGQGPEFLTYFQNEAQLDKSGLPSDRFFAERPEGSVSTLKIQRTQQEDSAVYLCASSPWQGERGGYTFGSGTRLTVV.

This chain connects TRBV7-8 to TRBJ2-1; TRBD2 matches 15 bases. J was trimmed by 3 bases and V by 4 bases; bases with no gene match: 13. The CDR3 extends over 20 amino acids. Per the germline V gene, CDR1 is SGHVS and CDR2 is FQNEAQ. CDR3 sequence (DNA): TGTGCCAGCAGCTCGCCACCCCGGACTAGCGGGGGGGCAGGCTACAATGAGCAGTTCTTC. Protein sequence: CASSSPPRTSGGAGYNEQFF.

The V and J genes are TRBV5-1 and TRBJ2-1; D is undetermined. V was cut by 0 bases and J by 8 bases, with 15 bases left in between. There are 15 residues in the CDR3. Germline V lookup: CDR1 SGHRS, CDR2 YFSETQ. CDR3 DNA sequence: TGCGCCAGCAGCTTGGCCCGCCCGCTGAGCGATGAGCAGTTCTTC. Translation gives CASSLARPLSDEQFF. Full variable domain (remainder filled in from reference TRBV5-1 and TRBJ2-1): KAGVTQTPRYLIKTRGQQVTLSCSPISGHRSVSWYQQTPGQGLQFLFEYFSETQRNKGNFPGRFSGRQFSNSRSEMNVSTLELGDSALYLCASSLARPLSDEQFFGPGTRLTVL.

The genes are TRBV28 and TRBJ1-2; 10 bases are shared with TRBD1. Trimming removed 5 bases from V and 4 bases from J; junction bases left unmatched: 7. Germline-derived CDR1 and CDR2 are MDHEN and SYDVKM. This CDR3 comprises 15 residues. In DNA, the CDR3 is TGTGCCAGCAGTACCCTGGGACAGGGGACCTATGGCTACACCTTC. It yields the protein CASSTLGQGTYGYTF.